Each of the 15 T cell receptor beta chains below was sequenced from the same sample in a study of CD8 T cells in Susac syndrome. Reverse transcription of roughly 0.45 to 1 ug RNA was carried out with random hexamers. Each CDR3 protein gets one entry after TCRdb re-called the immunoSEQ multiplex PCR reads with MiXCR. The table lists 200,000 to 250,000 distinct CDR3 sequences, 95% of them singletons. Sequenced input: CD4+ T cells from PBMCs. The receptors stem from a human donor with multiple sclerosis.

The gene calls are TRBV29-1 and TRBJ2-5, with unresolved D. Trimming pared 7 bases from V and 7 bases from J, leaving 13 bases between. CDR3 length: 11 residues. Germline CDR1 reads SQVTM; CDR2 reads ANQGSEA. The CDR3 coding sequence is TGCAGCGGTAGGGCCGTTGGGACCCAGTACTTC. It specifies CSGRAVGTQYF.

The rearrangement uses TRBV30 and TRBJ1-3, with D uncertain. This CDR3 contains 12 residues. Germline CDR1 GTSNPN, CDR2 SVGIG (reference sequence). V was clipped by 4 bases and J by 4 bases, with 8 bases between them. For the CDR3, the DNA is TGTGCCTGGAATGTTGTGGGAAACACCATATATTTT. Translating it yields CAWNVVGNTIYF.

The V and J genes are TRBV11-2 and TRBJ1-5; D remains ambiguous. The germline V gene has CDR1 SGHAT and CDR2 FQNNGV. Trimming removed 2 bases at V and 7 bases at J, with 12 bases between. This CDR3 is 14 amino acids long. For the CDR3, the DNA is TGTGCCAGCAGCTTACAACACCCAGGCCAGCCCCAGCATTTT. This translates into CASSLQHPGQPQHF.

This clonotype was detected only a few times. The V gene is TRBV20-1, the J gene TRBJ2-1; maybe TRBD2 (6 bases). V gave up 3 bases and J gave up 0 bases, with 9 bases separating them. The CDR3 sequence is 14 residues long. The germline V gene has CDR1 DFQATT and CDR2 SNEGSKA (reference sequence). CDR3 amino acids: CSASGGSSYNEQFF. CDR3 nucleotides: TGCAGTGCTAGTGGAGGGAGCTCCTACAATGAGCAGTTCTTC.

This clonotype was picked up one time. The rearrangement links TRBV5-5 to TRBJ1-5; TRBD1 is a possible D gene (5 bases). Germline lookup yields CDR1 SGHKS and CDR2 YYEKEE (reference sequence). The V end lost 1 base, the J end lost 7 bases, and 15 bases lay between the germline ends. The CDR3 extends over 15 amino acids. The CDR3 DNA reads as TGTGCCAGCAGCTTGTTTTCGGGGCTCAGCCAGCCCCAGCATTTT. This encodes CASSLFSGLSQPQHF.

This clonotype showed up just once. V and J are TRBV14 and TRBJ1-6, with 9 bases fitting TRBD1. This CDR3 comprises 14 residues. CDR1 is SGHDN and CDR2 is FVKESK in the germline V gene. Trimming removed 2 bases from V and 9 bases from J; junction bases left unmatched: 2. For the CDR3, the DNA is TGTGCCAGCAGCCAACCGACAGGGGGTTCACCCCTCCACTTT. Amino acids: CASSQPTGGSPLHF.

The rearrangement links TRBV29-1 to TRBJ1-4; D not resolved. Germline values: CDR1 SQVTM, CDR2 ANQGSEA. The CDR3 consists of 13 residues. The V and J ends lost 1 base and 6 bases respectively, with 9 bases between them. The CDR3 here is CSVEVSVDEKLFF. The CDR3 DNA reads as TGCAGCGTTGAAGTGTCGGTGGATGAAAAACTGTTTTTT.

This chain uses TRBV4-2 with TRBJ2-1; D is perhaps TRBD1 or TRBD2 (5 bases each). This CDR3 is 14 amino acids long. The V gene's germline CDR1 is LGHNA and CDR2 YNFKEQ. The V end was cut by 1 base, the J end by 15 bases, with 19 bases between. CDR3 bases: TGTGCCAGCAGCCAAGTAGGGGTGGAGGAAAAGGGGTTCTTC. Translation: CASSQVGVEEKGFF.

V gene TRBV11-2 combines with J gene TRBJ2-3; D is ambiguous. The CDR3 contains 12 residues. Deletions cut 3 bases from V and 2 bases from J, with 3 bases between. The germline CDR1 and CDR2 sequences are SGHAT and FQNNGV. CDR3 residues: CASSFPTDTQYF. CDR3 coding DNA: TGTGCCAGCAGCTTTCCCACAGATACGCAGTATTTT.

V is TRBV30 and J is TRBJ1-5; tentative D call: TRBD1 (5 bases). V was cut by 2 bases and J by 5 bases, with 22 bases left in between. The CDR3 is 17 amino acids. Per the germline V gene, CDR1 is GTSNPN and CDR2 is SVGIG (reference sequence). The CDR3, as DNA: TGTGCCTGGAGTCCCCCTTTAGGGACCAGAGGCTATCAGCCCCAGCATTTT. Protein: CAWSPPLGTRGYQPQHF.

V gene TRBV18 combines with J gene TRBJ2-3; no firm D call. Germline assignment: CDR1 KGHSH and CDR2 LQKENI. The CDR3 totals 15 residues. V lost 0 bases, J lost 1 base, and 8 bases lay in between. The CDR3 protein is CASSPPLGGTDTQYF. CDR3 nucleotides: TGTGCCAGCTCACCACCTCTGGGCGGCACAGATACGCAGTATTTT.

The V gene is TRBV30, the J gene TRBJ2-7; perhaps TRBD2 as D (6 bases). Germline V gene sequence: CDR1 GTSNPN, CDR2 SVGIG (reference sequence). Trimming stripped 0 bases from V and 2 bases from J, with 14 bases between. CDR3 length: 15 residues. CDR3 protein: CAWSVAGSGPYEQYF. CDR3 coding DNA: TGTGCCTGGAGTGTAGCCGGGAGTGGGCCCTACGAGCAGTACTTC.

The chain is built from TRBV5-4 and TRBJ2-3, with D perhaps TRBD1 or TRBD2 (7 bases each). The CDR3 spans 14 residues. From germline, CDR1 is SGHNT and CDR2 YYREEE (reference sequence). The ends were cut back, 4 bases at V and 4 bases at J, with 13 bases in the middle. CDR3 nucleotide sequence: TGTGCCAGCAGCAGGGACAGCGGGGCAGATACGCAGTATTTT. Translating it yields CASSRDSGADTQYF.

V is TRBV29-1 and J is TRBJ2-3, with D hard to call. Trimming left V 6 bases short and J 0 bases short, with 7 bases between. The CDR3 runs 12 residues. Germline V CDR1 and CDR2: SQVTM, ANQGSEA. CDR3 sequence: CSVSGSTDTQYF. The CDR3 coding sequence is TGCAGCGTATCCGGGAGCACAGATACGCAGTATTTT.

The rearrangement uses TRBV25-1 and TRBJ2-2; 10 bases map to TRBD1. CDR1 and CDR2 (germline): MGHDK, SYGVNS. There are 16 residues in the CDR3. Trimming took 7 bases from V and 4 from J; bases not matched to a gene: 9. The DNA for the CDR3 is TGTGCCAGCACCTCCCCGGGACAGGGGCGCACCGGGGAGCTGTTTTTT. As protein: CASTSPGQGRTGELFF.